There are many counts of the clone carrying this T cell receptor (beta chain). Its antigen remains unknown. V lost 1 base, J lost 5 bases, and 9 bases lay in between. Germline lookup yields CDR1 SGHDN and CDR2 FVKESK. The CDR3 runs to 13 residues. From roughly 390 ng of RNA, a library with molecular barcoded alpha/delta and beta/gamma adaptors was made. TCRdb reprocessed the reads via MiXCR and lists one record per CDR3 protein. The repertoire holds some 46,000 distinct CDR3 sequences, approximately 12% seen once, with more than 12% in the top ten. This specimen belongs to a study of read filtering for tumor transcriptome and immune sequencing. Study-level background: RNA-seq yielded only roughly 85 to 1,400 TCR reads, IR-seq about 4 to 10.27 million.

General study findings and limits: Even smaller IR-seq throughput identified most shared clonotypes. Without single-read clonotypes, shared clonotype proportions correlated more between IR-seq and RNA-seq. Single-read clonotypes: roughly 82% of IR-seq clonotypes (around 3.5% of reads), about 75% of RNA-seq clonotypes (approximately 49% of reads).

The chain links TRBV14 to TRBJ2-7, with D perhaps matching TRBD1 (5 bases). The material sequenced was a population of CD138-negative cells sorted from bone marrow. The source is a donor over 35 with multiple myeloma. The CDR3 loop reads CASSQAGSHEQYF. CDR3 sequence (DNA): TGTGCCAGCAGCCAAGCAGGGTCCCACGAGCAGTACTTC.